A single sample is the source of the 25 T cell receptor beta chains below, sequenced in a study of blood T cell repertoires in COVID-19. TCRdb's table, derived via immunoSEQ multiplex PCR, lists solely in-frame clones and lacks some. The sample contains approximately 330,000 clones, just over 85% of which appear only once. The specimen was PBMCs or T cells enriched from blood (not recorded which). These receptor sequences come from a woman aged 40 to 50 with acute COVID-19.

The chain is built from TRBV18 and TRBJ2-7; TRBD1 agrees at 11 bases. This CDR3 has 17 residues. Germline trimming cut 4 bases from V and 5 bases from J; bases unmatched to any gene: 13. The germline V gene has CDR1 KGHSH and CDR2 LQKENI. CDR3 region: CASSRTGTGGFLNEQYF. CDR3 DNA: TGTGCCAGCTCACGAACCGGGACAGGGGGTTTTTTAAACGAGCAGTACTTC.

The chain employs TRBV28 and TRBJ1-1; D possibly corresponds to TRBD1 (5 bases). V was trimmed by 3 bases and J by 5 bases, leaving 13 bases between them. CDR1 is MDHEN, CDR2 SYDVKM, per germline. The CDR3 spans 14 residues. As DNA, the CDR3 is TGTGCCAGCAGTTTCGTCCAGGGATCGACTGAAGCTTTCTTT. Its protein is CASSFVQGSTEAFF.

The chain links TRBV5-6 to TRBJ1-2, with 8 bases lining up with TRBD1. After removal of 4 bases from V and 8 bases from J, the junction contained 13 bases not matched to a gene. The germline V gene encodes CDR1 SGHDT and CDR2 YYEEEE. This CDR3 has 15 amino acids. CDR3 protein: CASSEIQGARFGYTF. The CDR3 DNA is TGTGCCAGCAGCGAAATCCAGGGGGCGCGATTCGGCTACACCTTC. Full variable domain (remainder filled in from reference TRBV5-6 and TRBJ1-2): DAGVTQSPTHLIKTRGQQVTLRCSPKSGHDTVSWYQQALGQGPQFIFQYYEEEERQRGNFPDRFSGHQFPNYSSELNVNALLLGDSALYLCASSEIQGARFGYTFGSGTRLTVV.

This clone was seen only a few times. The rearrangement joins TRBV3-1 (or the pseudogene TRBV3-2) to TRBJ1-2; D is unresolved. The germline V gene has CDR1 LGHDT and CDR2 YNNKEL (reference sequence). With 5 bases removed from V and 11 bases from J, the gap between germline ends came to 15 bases. The length of the CDR3 is 12 residues. CDR3: CASSSGLAHYTF. As DNA, the CDR3 is TGTGCCAGCAGCTCTGGGCTGGCGCATTACACCTTC.

The V gene is TRBV7-9, the J gene TRBJ2-2; no clear D. Germline V gene data show CDR1 as SEHNR and CDR2 as FQNEAQ (reference sequence). This CDR3 is 14 amino acids long. V lost 7 bases and J lost 6, with 15 bases in between. Written as DNA, the CDR3 is TGTGCCAGCAACACAATGTCCTCTGCCGGGGAGCTGTTTTTT. Its protein product is CASNTMSSAGELFF.

This rearrangement joins TRBV18 to TRBJ2-3, with a weak D call TRBD2 (6 bases). Per germline, CDR1 KGHSH and CDR2 LQKENI. The CDR3 runs 17 residues. The V end lost 4 bases, the J end lost 4 bases, and 21 bases lay between the germline ends. CDR3 protein: CASSLIRDSAGSDTQYF. The CDR3 nucleotides read TGTGCCAGCTCACTGATTCGGGACTCAGCAGGGTCAGATACGCAGTATTTT.

The DNA of the CDR3 is TGTGCCAGCAGTCAGCAGGGGGCAGTTCAGCCCCAGCATTTT. It is translated as CASSQQGAVQPQHF. The genes are TRBV28 and TRBJ1-5; 8 bases match TRBD1. Germline loops: CDR1 MDHEN, CDR2 SYDVKM. The CDR3 totals 14 residues. Germline trimming cut 5 bases from V and 6 bases from J; bases unmatched to any gene: 6. The whole variable domain, filled in from reference TRBV28 and TRBJ1-5, reads DVKVTQSSRYLVKRTGEKVFLECVQDMDHENMFWYRQDPGLGLRLIYFSYDVKMKEKGDIPEGYSVSREKKERFSLILESASTNQTSMYLCASSQQGAVQPQHFGDGTRLSIL.

The chain uses TRBV5-1 and TRBJ2-7, with D uncertain. Germline V gene lookup returns CDR1 SGHRS and CDR2 YFSETQ. This CDR3 spans 13 amino acids. V dropped 1 base and J dropped 5 bases, with 10 bases sitting between them. CDR3 region: CASSLLPPNEQYF. The CDR3 coding sequence is TGCGCCAGCAGCTTGTTACCCCCTAACGAGCAGTACTTC.

The chain links TRBV28 to TRBJ2-2; 8 bases are a match to TRBD1. The CDR3 spans 15 residues. Per the germline V gene, CDR1 is MDHEN and CDR2 is SYDVKM. Trimming at V came to 1 base and at J to 5 bases, leaving 3 bases not matched to a gene. CDR3 bases: TGTGCCAGCAGTTTATTGGACAGGGCAACCGGGGAGCTGTTTTTT. It codes for CASSLLDRATGELFF. The variable domain in full, completed from reference TRBV28 and TRBJ2-2, reads DVKVTQSSRYLVKRTGEKVFLECVQDMDHENMFWYRQDPGLGLRLIYFSYDVKMKEKGDIPEGYSVSREKKERFSLILESASTNQTSMYLCASSLLDRATGELFFGEGSRLTVL.

The chain couples TRBV18 to TRBJ2-1; a weak D match, TRBD2 (5 bases). Germline CDR1 is KGHSH and CDR2 is LQKENI. V was trimmed by 2 bases and J by 7 bases, leaving 15 bases between them. This CDR3 has 15 residues. The CDR3 region has the DNA TGTGCCAGCTCACCAGGGTTGGACTCGGGGAATGAGCAGTTCTTC. Translated: CASSPGLDSGNEQFF.

This chain links TRBV4-2 with TRBJ1-3; a weak D match, TRBD1 (5 bases). The CDR3 has 15 residues. V lost 2 bases and J 6 bases, leaving 14 bases between the germline ends. Germline V gene lookup returns CDR1 LGHNA and CDR2 YNFKEQ. In DNA, the CDR3 is TGTGCCAGCAGCCAAAGGGGTCCCCCTACAAACACCATATATTTT. It yields the protein CASSQRGPPTNTIYF.

The chain uses TRBV7-9 and TRBJ1-4; D gene uncertain. Germline V CDR1 and CDR2: SEHNR, FQNEAQ (reference sequence). V lost 3 bases and J 8 bases, leaving 13 bases between the germline ends. CDR3 length equals 14 residues. Here the CDR3 DNA reads TGTGCCAGCAGCTTTGGATCAACAGACGAAAAACTGTTTTTT. Residues: CASSFGSTDEKLFF.

The chain couples TRBV7-3 to TRBJ1-3, with D perhaps TRBD1 (5 bases). This CDR3 comprises 16 residues. V lost 0 bases, J lost 1 base, and 10 bases lay in between. Germline V CDR1 and CDR2: SGHTA, FQGTGA. CDR3 DNA: TGTGCCAGCAGCTTAACAGGCGGGACTTCTGGAAACACCATATATTTT. Its translation: CASSLTGGTSGNTIYF.

The V gene is TRBV9, the J gene TRBJ1-2; D is unresolved. Germline V gene data show CDR1 as SGDLS and CDR2 as YYNGEE. V lost 0 bases and J 2 bases, leaving 17 bases between the germline ends. The CDR3 runs to 17 residues. CDR3 in amino acids: CASSVAVLGSQNYGYTF. CDR3 DNA: TGTGCCAGCAGCGTAGCCGTTCTTGGGAGCCAGAACTATGGCTACACCTTC.

This sequence joins TRBV19 and TRBJ2-3; D is possibly TRBD1 (6 bases). Germline CDR1 is LNHDA and CDR2 is SQIVND (reference sequence). V dropped 3 bases and J dropped 0 bases, with 10 bases sitting between them. The CDR3 is made up of 15 amino acids. The CDR3 DNA is TGTGCCAGTAGTATGGACGGACAGAGCACAGATACGCAGTATTTT. As protein: CASSMDGQSTDTQYF.

V is TRBV7-3 and J is TRBJ2-4; TRBD1 agrees at 8 bases. The CDR3 has 12 residues. Trimming at V came to 7 bases and at J to 9 bases, leaving 5 bases not matched to a gene. Germline CDR1 and CDR2: SGHTA and FQGTGA. CDR3 loop: CASTRTGPIQYF. CDR3 bases: TGTGCCAGCACCCGGACAGGGCCCATTCAGTACTTC.

The rearrangement uses TRBV10-3 and TRBJ1-5; no definite D call. This CDR3 comprises 12 residues. Germline CDR1 is ENHRY and CDR2 is SYGVKD. V was trimmed by 7 bases and J by 7 bases, leaving 11 bases between them. The CDR3 nucleotides read TGTGCCATCAACGAACCTGGCCAGCCCCAGCATTTT. Amino acid sequence: CAINEPGQPQHF.

This rearrangement joins TRBV19 to TRBJ1-1; 7 nucleotides match TRBD1. V lost 4 bases to trimming and J lost 5 bases; unmatched junction nucleotides: 4. Germline V gene sequence: CDR1 LNHDA, CDR2 SQIVND (reference sequence). This CDR3 spans 13 amino acids. The CDR3 sequence is CASSTRQGTEAFF. Written as DNA, the CDR3 is TGTGCCAGTAGTACTCGACAGGGTACTGAAGCTTTCTTT.

This chain connects TRBV11-1 to TRBJ2-7; maybe TRBD1 (7 bases). Per germline, CDR1 SGHAT and CDR2 FQDESV (reference sequence). V was trimmed by 5 bases and J by 4 bases, leaving 18 bases between them. The CDR3 loop spans 15 amino acids. The CDR3 reads CASSPGGTVLYEQYF. In nucleotides, the CDR3 is TGTGCCAGCAGCCCAGGGGGGACAGTCCTTTACGAGCAGTACTTC.

A remark on this clone: This sample includes further DNA sequences coding for the same CDR3. V usage is TRBV5-1 and J usage is TRBJ2-7, with 7 nucleotides matching TRBD1. The CDR3 extends over 14 amino acids. CDR1 is SGHRS, CDR2 YFSETQ, per germline. V lost 0 bases to trimming and J lost 3 bases; unmatched junction nucleotides: 3. CDR3: CASSLEGAGYEQYF. DNA of the CDR3: TGCGCCAGCAGCTTGGAGGGGGCTGGCTACGAGCAGTACTTC.

The V gene is TRBV5-4, the J gene TRBJ1-2; tentative D call: TRBD1 (5 bases). The CDR3 runs to 13 residues. V was pared by 5 bases and J by 3 bases, with 11 bases between. Germline V gives CDR1 SGHNT, CDR2 YYREEE (reference sequence). The CDR3: CASSYDRDYGYTF. The CDR3 bases are TGTGCCAGCAGTTATGACAGAGACTATGGCTACACCTTC.

The J gene is TRBJ1-5, the V gene TRBV7-9; the D is unclear. The V end lost 3 bases, the J end lost 4 bases, and 7 bases lay between the germline ends. The CDR3 is 13 residues long. Germline V gives CDR1 SEHNR, CDR2 FQNEAQ (reference sequence). CDR3 in amino acids: CASSLAENQPQHF. DNA of the CDR3: TGTGCCAGCAGCTTGGCCGAAAATCAGCCCCAGCATTTT.

The chain has TRBV27 and TRBJ1-1; D might be TRBD1 (6 bases). V lost 6 bases to trimming and J lost 4 bases, with 15 bases between them. In germline, CDR1 is MNHEY, CDR2 SMNVEV (reference sequence). This CDR3 spans 14 amino acids. This CDR3 reads CASRPGQVFTEAFF. CDR3 DNA: TGTGCCAGCAGACCGGGACAAGTTTTCACTGAAGCTTTCTTT.

The rearrangement links TRBV28 to TRBJ2-3; 7 nucleotides match TRBD1. Germline-derived CDR1 and CDR2 are MDHEN and SYDVKM. The length of the CDR3 is 14 residues. The V segment lost 4 bases and the J segment 4 bases; nucleotides outside the gene matches: 5. The CDR3 DNA is TGTGCCAGCAGTTACAGGGGCCTGTCAGATACGCAGTATTTT. The encoded protein is CASSYRGLSDTQYF. The full variable domain, its missing parts supplied by reference TRBV28 and TRBJ2-3, is DVKVTQSSRYLVKRTGEKVFLECVQDMDHENMFWYRQDPGLGLRLIYFSYDVKMKEKGDIPEGYSVSREKKERFSLILESASTNQTSMYLCASSYRGLSDTQYFGPGTRLTVL.

The V and J genes are TRBV4-1 and TRBJ1-1; no clear D gene. CDR3 length: 13 residues. Between the trimmed V and J ends, which lost 8 bases and 0 bases, there was a span of 10 bases. Looked up from germline, CDR1 is MGHRA and CDR2 is YSYEKL. The CDR3 DNA reads TGCGCCAGCTCAGCGTCCTTGAACACTGAAGCTTTCTTT. Protein product: CASSASLNTEAFF.